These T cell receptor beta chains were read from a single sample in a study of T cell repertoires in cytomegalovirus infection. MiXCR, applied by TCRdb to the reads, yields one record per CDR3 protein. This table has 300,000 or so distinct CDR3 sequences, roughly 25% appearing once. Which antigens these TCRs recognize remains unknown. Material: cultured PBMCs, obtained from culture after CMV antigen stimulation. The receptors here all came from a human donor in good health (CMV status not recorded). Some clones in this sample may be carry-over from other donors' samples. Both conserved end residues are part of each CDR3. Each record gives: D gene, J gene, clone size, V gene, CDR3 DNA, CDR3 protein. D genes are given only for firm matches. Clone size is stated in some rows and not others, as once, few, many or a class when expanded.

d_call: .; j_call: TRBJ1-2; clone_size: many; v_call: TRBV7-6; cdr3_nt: TGTGCCAGCAGCCTCAGCGGGGGGGAGACCGGTGGCTACACCTTC; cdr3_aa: CASSLSGGETGGYTF
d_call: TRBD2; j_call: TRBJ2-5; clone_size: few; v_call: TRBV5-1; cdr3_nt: TGCGCCAGCAGCTTATCCCTAGCGGGACGAGAGACCCAGTACTTC; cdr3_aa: CASSLSLAGRETQYF
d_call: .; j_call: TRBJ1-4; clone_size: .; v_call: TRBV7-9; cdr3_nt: TGTGCCAGCAGCTTAGACAGGGATTTCCCGGCGGGCGAAAAACTGTTTTTT; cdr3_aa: CASSLDRDFPAGEKLFF
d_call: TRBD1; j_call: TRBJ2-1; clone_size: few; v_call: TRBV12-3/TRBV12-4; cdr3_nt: TGTGCCAGCATCCCGGACAGGGGTCTCTACAATGAGCAGTTCTTC; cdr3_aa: CASIPDRGLYNEQFF
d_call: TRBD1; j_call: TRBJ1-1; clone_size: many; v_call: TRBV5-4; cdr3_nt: TGTGCCAGCAGCTTGGGGGGACAGGGGACCACTGAAGCTTTCTTT; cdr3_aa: CASSLGGQGTTEAFF
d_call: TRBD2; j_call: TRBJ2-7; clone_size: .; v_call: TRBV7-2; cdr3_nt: TGTGCCAGCAGCTTACCCGGGACTACCGAGCAGTACTTC; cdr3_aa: CASSLPGTTEQYF
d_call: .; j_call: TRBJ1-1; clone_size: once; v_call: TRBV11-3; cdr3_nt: TGTGCCAGCAGCCACCAGTCGGGCGACACTGAAGCTTTCTTT; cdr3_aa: CASSHQSGDTEAFF
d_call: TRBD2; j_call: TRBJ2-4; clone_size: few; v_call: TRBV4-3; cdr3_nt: TGCGCCAGCAGCCAGTCCCGAACCGGGGGACTAGCCGACATTCAGTACTTC; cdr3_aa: CASSQSRTGGLADIQYF
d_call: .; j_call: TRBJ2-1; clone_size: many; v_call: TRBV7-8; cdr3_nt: TGTGCCAGCAGCTTCGGCCGCAGGAAGTCGTGGAATGAGCAGTTCTTC; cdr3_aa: CASSFGRRKSWNEQFF
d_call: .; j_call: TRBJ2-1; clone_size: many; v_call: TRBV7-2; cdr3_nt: TGTGCCAGTACCGAAAAGAAATCCTACAATGAGCAGTTCTTC; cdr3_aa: CASTEKKSYNEQFF
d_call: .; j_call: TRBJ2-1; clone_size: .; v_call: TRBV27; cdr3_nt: TGTGCCAGCAGTTTCGGGGGCGGGTTCAAGCATGAGCAGTTCTTC; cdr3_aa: CASSFGGGFKHEQFF
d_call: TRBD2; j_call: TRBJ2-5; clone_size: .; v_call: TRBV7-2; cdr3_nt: TGTGCCAGCAGCATACTAGCGGGAGTAGGGGAGACCCAGTACTTC; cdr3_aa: CASSILAGVGETQYF
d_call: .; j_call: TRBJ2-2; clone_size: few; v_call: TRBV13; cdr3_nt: TGTGCCAGCAGCCGGGGACGCCCAACCGGGGAGCTGTTTTTT; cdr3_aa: CASSRGRPTGELFF
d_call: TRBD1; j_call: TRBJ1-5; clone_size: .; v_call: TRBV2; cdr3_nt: TGTGCCAGCAGTGAAGGGACAGGTCAGCAGCCCCAGCATTTT; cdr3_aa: CASSEGTGQQPQHF
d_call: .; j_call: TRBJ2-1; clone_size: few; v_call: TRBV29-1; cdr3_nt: TGCAGCGTTGAAGGGCGGGCTAAGGGGGGGACCTACAATGAGCAGTTCTTC; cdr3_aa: CSVEGRAKGGTYNEQFF
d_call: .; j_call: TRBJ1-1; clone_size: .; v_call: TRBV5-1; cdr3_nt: TGCGCCAGCAGCTTGGGATGGGGGGACCGCAGGGACACTGAAGCTTTCTTT; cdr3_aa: CASSLGWGDRRDTEAFF
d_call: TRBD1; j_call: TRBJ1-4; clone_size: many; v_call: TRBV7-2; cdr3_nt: TGTGCCAGCAGCTTAGCACCGACAGGGTTTAGGGAAAAACTGTTTTTT; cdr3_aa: CASSLAPTGFREKLFF
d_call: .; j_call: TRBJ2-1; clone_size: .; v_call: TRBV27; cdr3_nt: TGTGCCAGCAGTTTAGGTGGTGGGCAGTTCTTC; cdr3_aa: CASSLGGGQFF
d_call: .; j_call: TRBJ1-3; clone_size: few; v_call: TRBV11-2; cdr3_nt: TGTGCCAGCAGCTTAGAGGGGAACCCTGGAAACACCATATATTTT; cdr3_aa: CASSLEGNPGNTIYF
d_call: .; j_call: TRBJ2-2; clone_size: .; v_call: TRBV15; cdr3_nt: TGTGCCACAAGGAACGCGAACACCGGGGAGCTGTTTTTT; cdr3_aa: CATRNANTGELFF
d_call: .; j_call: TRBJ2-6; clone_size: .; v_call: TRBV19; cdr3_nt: TGTGCCAGTAGGCTTAAACTGGGTGGGGCCAACGTCCTGACTTTC; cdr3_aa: CASRLKLGGANVLTF
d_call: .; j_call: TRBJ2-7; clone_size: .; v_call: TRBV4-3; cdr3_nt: TGCGCCAGCAGCCAAAGTTGGGGACATCTCCCCTACGAGCAGCACTTC; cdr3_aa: CASSQSWGHLPYEQHF
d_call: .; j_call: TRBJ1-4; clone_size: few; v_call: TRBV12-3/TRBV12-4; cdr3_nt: TGTGCCAGCAGACACACCCGCCGGGCCAAGCGTGAAAAACTGTTTTTT; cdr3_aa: CASRHTRRAKREKLFF
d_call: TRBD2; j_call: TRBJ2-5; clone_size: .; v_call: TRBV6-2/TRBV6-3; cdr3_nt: TGTGCCAGCAGTTCCATTTTGACTAGCGGGACAGAGACCCAGTACTTC; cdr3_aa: CASSSILTSGTETQYF
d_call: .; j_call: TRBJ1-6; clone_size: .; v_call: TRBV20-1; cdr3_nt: TGCAGTGCCCAAGACCGTGTGGCGGGCAATTCACCCCTCCACTTT; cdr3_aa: CSAQDRVAGNSPLHF
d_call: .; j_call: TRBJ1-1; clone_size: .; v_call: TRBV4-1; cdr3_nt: TGCGCCAGCAGCCAAGATTCGAACAGGTTGAACACTGAAGCTTTCTTT; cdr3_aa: CASSQDSNRLNTEAFF
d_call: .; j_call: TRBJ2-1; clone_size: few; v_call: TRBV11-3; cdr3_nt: TGTGCCAGCAGCTTAGAGTCGCCGGGAATTGATGAGCAGTTCTTC; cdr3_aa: CASSLESPGIDEQFF
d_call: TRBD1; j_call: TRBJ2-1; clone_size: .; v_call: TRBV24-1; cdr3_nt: TGTGCCACCAGTGATTCGAGGACAGGGGACTACAATGAGCAGTTCTTC; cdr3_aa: CATSDSRTGDYNEQFF
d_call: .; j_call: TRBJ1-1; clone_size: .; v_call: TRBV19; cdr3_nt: TGTGCCAGTAGTATCCTGGGCGAGGTAGCTTTCTTT; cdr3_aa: CASSILGEVAFF
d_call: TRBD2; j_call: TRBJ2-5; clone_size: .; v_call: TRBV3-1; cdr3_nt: TGTGCCAGCAGCCCCTCTCCAGCGGGAGAAATTAACCAAGAGACCCAGTACTTC; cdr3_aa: CASSPSPAGEINQETQYF
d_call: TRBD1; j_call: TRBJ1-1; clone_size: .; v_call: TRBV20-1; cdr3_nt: TGCAGTGCTAGAGACCTGGCGTGGGGACAGCTGCAAGCTTTCTTT; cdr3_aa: CSARDLAWGQLQAFF
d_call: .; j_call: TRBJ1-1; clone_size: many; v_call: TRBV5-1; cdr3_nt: TGCGCCAGCAGGGGGACGGACACTGAAGCTTTCTTT; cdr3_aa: CASRGTDTEAFF
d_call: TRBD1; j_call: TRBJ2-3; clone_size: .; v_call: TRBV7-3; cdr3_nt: TGTGCCAGCAGCCCGGGGACAGGGGGCACAGATACGCAGTATTTT; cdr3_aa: CASSPGTGGTDTQYF